These T cell receptor beta chains were read from a single sample in a study of shared clonotypes between healthy human individuals. Generated by immunoSEQ multiplex PCR, the TCRdb table keeps only in-frame clones and is missing some. Of a few million clones in the sample, around 93% were seen once. Material: naive CD8+ T cells from PBMCs. Every receptor here comes from a man between 18 and 29 years old in good health. Some clones in this sample may be carry-over from other donors' samples. Each CDR3 is given with its conserved first and last residue. The order of the fields is V gene, clone size, D gene, J gene, CDR3 protein, CDR3 DNA. D genes are given only for firm matches. Only some rows state a clone size, as once, few, many or a class for expanded clones.

V gene: TRBV5-1; clone size: NA; D gene: NA; J gene: TRBJ1-1; CDR3 protein: CASSLYGALAFF; CDR3 DNA: TGCGCCAGCAGCTTGTATGGAGCGTTGGCTTTCTTT
V gene: TRBV6-1; clone size: NA; D gene: NA; J gene: TRBJ2-3; CDR3 protein: CASTRPDRTDTQYF; CDR3 DNA: TGTGCCAGCACCCGACCTGACCGCACAGATACGCAGTATTTT
V gene: TRBV30; clone size: NA; D gene: TRBD1; J gene: TRBJ2-1; CDR3 protein: CAWSTGTGFADEQFF; CDR3 DNA: TGTGCCTGGAGTACCGGGACAGGGTTCGCGGATGAGCAGTTCTTC
V gene: TRBV4-3; clone size: NA; D gene: NA; J gene: TRBJ1-1; CDR3 protein: CASSQDGEGDTEAFF; CDR3 DNA: TGCGCCAGCAGCCAAGATGGAGAGGGTGACACTGAAGCTTTCTTT
V gene: TRBV27; clone size: NA; D gene: NA; J gene: TRBJ2-1; CDR3 protein: CASSSRDGRLSEQFF; CDR3 DNA: TGTGCCAGCAGTTCCCGGGACGGACGCTTGTCTGAGCAGTTCTTC
V gene: TRBV5-1; clone size: NA; D gene: NA; J gene: TRBJ1-2; CDR3 protein: CASSVYFGTTNFNYGYTF; CDR3 DNA: TGCGCCAGCAGCGTATACTTCGGGACAACAAACTTTAACTATGGCTACACCTTC
V gene: TRBV2; clone size: few; D gene: TRBD1; J gene: TRBJ1-2; CDR3 protein: CASSEHGRGQEGYTF; CDR3 DNA: TGTGCCAGCAGTGAACACGGCAGGGGGCAGGAGGGCTACACCTTC
V gene: TRBV28; clone size: NA; D gene: NA; J gene: TRBJ1-2; CDR3 protein: CASSLPSGYYGYTF; CDR3 DNA: TGTGCCAGCAGTTTGCCCTCTGGATATTATGGCTACACCTTC
V gene: TRBV27; clone size: NA; D gene: NA; J gene: TRBJ1-4; CDR3 protein: CASSSHGWGGSNEKLFF; CDR3 DNA: TGTGCCAGCAGCTCTCACGGGTGGGGCGGATCAAATGAAAAACTGTTTTTT
V gene: TRBV27; clone size: NA; D gene: NA; J gene: TRBJ1-1; CDR3 protein: CASSSGGFTEAFF; CDR3 DNA: TGTGCCAGCAGTTCCGGCGGTTTCACTGAAGCTTTCTTT